A single sample is the source of the 7 T cell receptor beta chains below, sequenced in a study of OX40 agonist ivuxolimab in advanced cancers. This table comes from immunoSEQ multiplex PCR, and its TCRdb copy is limited to in-frame clones, with some not included. Of approximately 33,000 clones listed, about 85% are singletons. The sequencing here drew on CD4+ or CD8+ T cells sorted from blood, taken in a trial of the OX40 agonist ivuxolimab. These receptors were taken from an adult with an advanced solid tumor such as melanoma, head and neck, liver or kidney cancer.

The chain joins TRBV28 to TRBJ2-1, with D perhaps assigned TRBD1 or TRBD2 (7 bases each). V was pared by 5 bases and J by 5 bases, with 37 bases between. Germline V gene lookup returns CDR1 MDHEN and CDR2 SYDVKM. This CDR3 spans 22 amino acids. The CDR3: CASSPYLLETGRVASQHNEQFF. DNA of the CDR3: TGTGCCAGCAGTCCATACCTCCTTGAGACAGGGAGGGTGGCTAGCCAACACAATGAGCAGTTCTTC.

This clone was counted a few times. The V gene is TRBV6-4, the J gene TRBJ2-3, with 9 bases matching TRBD1. Germline V gives CDR1 MRHNA, CDR2 SNTAGT. There are 15 residues in the CDR3. The V gene end was trimmed by 0 bases and the J gene end by 2 bases; junction bases not matched to a gene: 0. Written as DNA, the CDR3 is TGTGCCAGCAGTGACTCACAGGGGGCCACAGATACGCAGTATTTT. Translation gives CASSDSQGATDTQYF.

The V and J genes are TRBV4-1 and TRBJ1-1; D unclear. This CDR3 region has 13 residues. Germline lookup yields CDR1 MGHRA and CDR2 YSYEKL. The ends were cut back, 1 base at V and 4 bases at J, with 7 bases in the middle. The CDR3 reads CASSQVLSTEAFF. The CDR3 bases are TGCGCCAGCAGCCAAGTTCTGTCCACTGAAGCTTTCTTT.

The chain joins TRBV19 to TRBJ1-4; tentatively, D is TRBD1 (6 bases). This CDR3 region has 16 residues. V was cut by 4 bases and J by 0 bases, with 12 bases left in between. From germline, CDR1 is LNHDA and CDR2 SQIVND (reference sequence). This CDR3 reads CASSTGAGATNEKLFF. Here the CDR3 DNA reads TGTGCCAGTAGTACAGGGGCGGGGGCAACTAATGAAAAACTGTTTTTT.

The rearrangement links TRBV19 to TRBJ1-1; perhaps TRBD1 as D (5 bases). Trimming took off 7 bases at V and 1 base at J, with 10 bases between the two ends. Germline V lookup: CDR1 LNHDA, CDR2 SQIVND (reference sequence). This CDR3 contains 13 residues. The CDR3 protein is CASIQGWNTEAFF. The CDR3 nucleotides are TGTGCCAGTATCCAGGGTTGGAACACTGAAGCTTTCTTT.

The chain joins TRBV28 to TRBJ2-3; 7 nucleotides align to TRBD2. The CDR3 totals 13 residues. CDR1 is MDHEN, CDR2 SYDVKM, per germline. Trimming at V came to 9 bases and at J to 3 bases, leaving 6 bases not matched to a gene. CDR3: CASRRTSTDTQYF. Here the CDR3 DNA reads TGTGCCAGTAGGAGGACTAGTACAGATACGCAGTATTTT.

To note about this clone: An end of the junction differs from the germline gene, which may be a read error. This CDR3 is CASSWKRDEQYF. The CDR3, as DNA: TGTGCCAGCAGCTGGAAACGGGACGAACAGTACTTC. This chain connects TRBV7-2 to TRBJ2-7; either TRBD1 or TRBD2 may supply D (5 bases each). The CDR3 loop spans 12 amino acids. Per germline, CDR1 SGHTA and CDR2 FQGNSA.